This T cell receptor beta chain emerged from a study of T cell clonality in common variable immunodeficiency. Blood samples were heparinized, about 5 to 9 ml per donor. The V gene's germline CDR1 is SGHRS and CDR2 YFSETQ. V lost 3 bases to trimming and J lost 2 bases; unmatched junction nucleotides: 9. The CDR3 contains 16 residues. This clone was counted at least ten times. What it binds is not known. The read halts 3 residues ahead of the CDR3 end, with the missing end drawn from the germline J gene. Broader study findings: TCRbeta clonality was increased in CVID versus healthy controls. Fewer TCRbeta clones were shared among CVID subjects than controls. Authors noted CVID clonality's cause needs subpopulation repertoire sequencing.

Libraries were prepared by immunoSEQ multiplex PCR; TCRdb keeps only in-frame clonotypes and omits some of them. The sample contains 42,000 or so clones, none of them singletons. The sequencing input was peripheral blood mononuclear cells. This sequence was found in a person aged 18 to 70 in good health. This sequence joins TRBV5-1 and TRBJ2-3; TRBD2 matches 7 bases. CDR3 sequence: CASSSEGTKDTDTQYF. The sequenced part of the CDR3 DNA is TGCGCCAGCAGCTCGGAAGGGACTAAAGACACAGATACG.